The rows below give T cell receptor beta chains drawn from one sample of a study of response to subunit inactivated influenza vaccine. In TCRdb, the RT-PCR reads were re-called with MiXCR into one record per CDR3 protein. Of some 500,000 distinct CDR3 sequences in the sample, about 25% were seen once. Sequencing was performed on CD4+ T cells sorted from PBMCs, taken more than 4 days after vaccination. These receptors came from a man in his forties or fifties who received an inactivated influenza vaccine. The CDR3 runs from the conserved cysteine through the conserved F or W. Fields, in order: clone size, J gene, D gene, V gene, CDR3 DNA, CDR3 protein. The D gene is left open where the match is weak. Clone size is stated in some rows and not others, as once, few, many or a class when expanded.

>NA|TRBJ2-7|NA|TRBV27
TGTGCCAGCAGTTCGTATAATGGTTTGTTGTCCAACGAGCAGTACTTC
CASSSYNGLLSNEQYF
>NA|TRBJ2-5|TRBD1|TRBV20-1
TGCAGTGCCCTGGACAGGGTGGGGGAGACCCAGTACTTC
CSALDRVGETQYF
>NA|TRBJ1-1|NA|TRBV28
TGTGCCAGCAGGTCCGGGACAAGGAATGCTTTCTTT
CASRSGTRNAFF
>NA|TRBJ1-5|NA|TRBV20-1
TGCAGTGCGCAGGGCTCCTTGACTGATCAGCCCCAGCATTTT
CSAQGSLTDQPQHF
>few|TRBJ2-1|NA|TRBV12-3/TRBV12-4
TGTGCCAGCAGTTTAGCGGAGACTAGAATCTACAATGAGCAGTTCTTC
CASSLAETRIYNEQFF
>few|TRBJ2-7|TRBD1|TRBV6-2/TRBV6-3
TGTGCCAGCAGTTACGGTCCCCCAGGGGGAATCTACGAGCAGTACTTC
CASSYGPPGGIYEQYF
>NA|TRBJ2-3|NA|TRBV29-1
TGCAGCGCAAGGACGGACCCAACAGATACGCAGTATTTT
CSARTDPTDTQYF
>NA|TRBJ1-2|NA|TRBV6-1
TGTGCCAGCACCGAAGACAGGCGGGGAGGCTACACCTTC
CASTEDRRGGYTF
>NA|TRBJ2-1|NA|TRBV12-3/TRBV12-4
TGTGCCAGCACAGACAGTCATGAGCAGTTCTTC
CASTDSHEQFF
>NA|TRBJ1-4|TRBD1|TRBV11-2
TGTGCCAGCAGCCATTACAGGGGCGCTAAACCGGAACTGTTTTTT
CASSHYRGAKPELFF
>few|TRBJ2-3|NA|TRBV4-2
TGTGCCAGCAGCCAAGACCAGGGCACAGATACGCAGTATTTT
CASSQDQGTDTQYF
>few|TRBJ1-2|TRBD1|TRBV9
TGTGCCAGCAGCGGACCGGGACAGGGAGATGAAGACTATGGCTACACCTTC
CASSGPGQGDEDYGYTF
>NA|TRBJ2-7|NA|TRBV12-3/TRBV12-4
TGTGCCAGCAGTTTCTATCCTACCACCTACGAGCAGTACTTC
CASSFYPTTYEQYF
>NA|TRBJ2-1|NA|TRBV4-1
TGCGCCAGCAGGGGCTACAGGGAGGAGTACAATGAGCAGTTCTTC
CASRGYREEYNEQFF
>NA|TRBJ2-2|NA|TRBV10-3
TGTGCCATCAGTGAAACCCAACCGAACACCGGGGAGCTGTTTTTT
CAISETQPNTGELFF
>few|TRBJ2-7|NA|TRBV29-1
TGCAGCGCCAGCCGGGACATTCACTACGAGCAGTACTTC
CSASRDIHYEQYF
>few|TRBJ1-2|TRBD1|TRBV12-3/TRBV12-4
TGTGCCAGCAGCCCGACAGGGGTGCTTGGCTACACCTTC
CASSPTGVLGYTF
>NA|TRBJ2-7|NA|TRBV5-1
TGCGCCAGCAGCTTGGAAGGGACGCACGAGCAGTACTTC
CASSLEGTHEQYF
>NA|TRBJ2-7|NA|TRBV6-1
TGTGCCAGCATGAGAGACGACAGGTTGGCGCACTTC
CASMRDDRLAHF
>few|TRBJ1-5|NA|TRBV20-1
TGCAGTGCTTCGGTACCCAATCAGCCCCAGCATTTT
CSASVPNQPQHF